In this sample, the clone carrying this T cell receptor beta chain turned up once. The assay was immunoSEQ multiplex PCR, and TCRdb's table has in-frame clones only and misses some. The sample has approximately 390,000 clones, about 87% seen once. The sample is drawn from a study of blood T cell repertoires in COVID-19. The CDR3 contains 17 residues. V lost 0 bases to trimming and J lost 1 base; unmatched junction nucleotides: 7. From germline, CDR1 is SGDLS and CDR2 YYNGEE. The receptor was isolated from a woman aged 55-75 years with COVID-19, enrolled during active disease. Material for sequencing was peripheral blood. The V call is TRBV9, the J call TRBJ2-5; TRBD2 matches 9 bases. The CDR3 protein is CASSVALAGSGQETQYF. The CDR3 region has the DNA TGTGCCAGCAGCGTAGCACTAGCGGGTTCAGGCCAAGAGACCCAGTACTTC.